The rows below give T cell receptor beta chains drawn from one sample of a study of blood T cell repertoires in COVID-19. Some clones are missing from TCRdb's copy, which holds only in-frame ones; the method was immunoSEQ multiplex PCR. Here the sample spans 300,000 to 400,000 clones, about 90% being singletons. The sequencing sample was made of peripheral blood. Source of these receptors: a woman aged 45-60 years with COVID-19, enrolled during active disease. Each CDR3 is given with its conserved first and last residue. The order of the fields is V gene, D gene, clone size, J gene, CDR3 protein. A D gene is named only where the DNA matches it firmly. Some rows have no size entry. The others give once, few or many, or a class for an expanded clone.

V: TRBV5-1; D: TRBD2; size: .; J: TRBJ2-5; CDR3: CASSAGLAGSWSETQYF
V: TRBV30; D: .; size: .; J: TRBJ2-3; CDR3: CAWSVRDTQYF
V: TRBV7-2; D: .; size: .; J: TRBJ2-1; CDR3: CASSLARSTYNEQFF
V: TRBV7-6; D: .; size: .; J: TRBJ1-1; CDR3: CASSLGGGRFNTEAFF
V: TRBV3-1/TRBV3-2; D: .; size: few; J: TRBJ2-1; CDR3: CASSQGLGSHEQFF
V: TRBV5-1; D: TRBD1; size: few; J: TRBJ2-1; CDR3: CASRKGGTGRNEQFF
V: TRBV14; D: .; size: .; J: TRBJ1-2; CDR3: CASSSQQGVYGYTF
V: TRBV24-1; D: TRBD2; size: .; J: TRBJ2-2; CDR3: CATSDLGLVTGELFF
V: TRBV15; D: TRBD1; size: .; J: TRBJ2-6; CDR3: CATRPGQGAGGANVLTF
V: TRBV15; D: TRBD1; size: .; J: TRBJ2-7; CDR3: CATSTGDRIKSYEQYF
V: TRBV5-1; D: TRBD1; size: .; J: TRBJ2-7; CDR3: CASSLQGVPYEQYF
V: TRBV21-1; D: .; size: .; J: TRBJ2-2; CDR3: CASFRTGGPPGSTGELFF
V: TRBV20-1; D: .; size: .; J: TRBJ1-2; CDR3: CSAPGGYGYTF
V: TRBV5-4; D: TRBD2; size: .; J: TRBJ2-7; CDR3: CASSLESGSYEQYF
V: TRBV19; D: TRBD1; size: .; J: TRBJ1-2; CDR3: CASAVGQGAGYTF
V: TRBV11-3; D: .; size: .; J: TRBJ2-6; CDR3: CASSSPGAGANVLTF